This TCR beta chain emerged from a study of beta chain features in type 1 diabetes. Overall study results and limits: Patients showed naive, central memory and Treg TCRB repertoires that appeared more similar than those of healthy donors. In every one of the four CD4+ subsets, TCRB CDR3s were moderately but significantly shorter in Type 1 diabetes patients. There were fewer insertions and more deletions at the VDJ junctions of type 1 diabetes patients.

Note on this clone: Its antigen is currently unknown.

Every bit of the isolated RNA underwent reverse transcription, so sequencing read expressed TCRB transcripts. The average output of naive, central memory and regulatory T cell samples was about 3.3 million reads. The assay was immunoSEQ multiplex PCR, and TCRdb's table has in-frame clones only and misses some. The sample holds under 350,000 clones, 14% seen once. The germline CDR1 and CDR2 sequences are MNHEY and SVGAGI. J gave up 3 bases and V 6 bases, and 4 bases lay outside the gene matches. The CDR3 loop spans 14 amino acids. Markers CD45RO/CCR7/CD25/CD127/CD95/CD27 served to sort CD4+ naive, central memory, regulatory and stem cell-like memory cells.

The receptor was derived from a man aged 25 to 40 with type 1 diabetes. The rearrangement joins TRBV6-5 to TRBJ2-7, with 11 bases that match TRBD2. Sequences were obtained from naive CD4+ T cells from blood. The CDR3 is CASRYGTSGYEQYF. CDR3 DNA sequence: TGTGCCAGCAGATACGGGACTAGCGGCTACGAGCAGTACTTC.